These 23 T cell receptor beta chains were all obtained from the same sample, sequenced in a study of cytomegalovirus exposure and HLA in healthy donors. The PCR made use of 60 Vbeta and 13 Jbeta primers. Libraries were prepared by immunoSEQ multiplex PCR; TCRdb keeps only in-frame clonotypes and omits some of them. Altogether 100,000 to 150,000 clones are present, around four fifths being singletons, with the ten largest covering around 19%. The sample taken for sequencing was PBMCs. All receptors derive from a man between 18 and 29 years old in good health and CMV-seropositive.

V and J are TRBV4-2 and TRBJ1-3, with D uncertain. Germline-derived CDR1 and CDR2 are LGHNA and YNFKEQ. The CDR3 has 15 amino acids. V was shortened by 4 bases and J by 2 bases, with 12 bases between the two germline ends. CDR3 region: CASSPQTGTGNTIYF. The CDR3 DNA reads as TGTGCCAGCAGCCCTCAAACGGGGACTGGAAACACCATATATTTT.

As DNA, the CDR3 is TGTGCCAGCAGCAGGGGGAGAGAAGCTTTCTTT. Translating gives CASSRGREAFF. V is TRBV28 and J is TRBJ1-1; 7 bases map to TRBD1. V gave up 6 bases and J gave up 8 bases; unmatched junction bases: 3. This CDR3 is built from 11 residues. Germline V gene lookup returns CDR1 MDHEN and CDR2 SYDVKM.

This chain connects TRBV9 to TRBJ2-5; 9 bases line up with TRBD2. CDR1 SGDLS and CDR2 YYNGEE come from the germline V gene. The CDR3 extends over 17 amino acids. V lost 0 bases to trimming and J lost 1 base; unmatched junction nucleotides: 7. The CDR3 DNA reads TGTGCCAGCAGCGTAGGTGATGCGGGGGGGGGCCAAGAGACCCAGTACTTC. Protein: CASSVGDAGGGQETQYF. Full variable domain (rest looked up from reference TRBV9 and TRBJ2-5): DSGVTQTPKHLITATGQRVTLRCSPRSGDLSVYWYQQSLDQGLQFLIQYYNGEERAKGNILERFSAQQFPDLHSELNLSSLELGDSALYFCASSVGDAGGGQETQYFGPGTRLLVL.

This CDR3 is CASSLGGQGARSYEQYF. The CDR3 bases are TGTGCCAGCAGCTTAGGAGGACAGGGGGCAAGATCCTACGAGCAGTACTTC. This sequence joins TRBV11-2 and TRBJ2-7; 11 bases fit TRBD1. Trimming removed 1 base from V and 1 base from J; junction bases left unmatched: 6. This CDR3 region has 17 residues. Germline CDR1 reads SGHAT; CDR2 reads FQNNGV.

The chain couples TRBV7-6 to TRBJ1-2, with 8 nucleotides matching TRBD1. The CDR3 spans 14 residues. From germline, CDR1 is SGHVS and CDR2 FNYEAQ. The V segment lost 5 bases and the J segment 8 bases; nucleotides outside the gene matches: 10. CDR3 coding DNA: TGTGCCAGCAGCCCGACGGACAGGGACGGCGGCTACACCTTC. Translating it yields CASSPTDRDGGYTF.

The chain employs TRBV7-2 and TRBJ2-7, with D unresolved. The CDR3 contains 11 residues. Germline assignment: CDR1 SGHTA and CDR2 FQGNSA. V was cut by 5 bases and J by 6 bases, with 8 bases left in between. The CDR3 sequence is CASSRVGEQYF. For the CDR3, the DNA is TGTGCCAGCAGCCGAGTCGGCGAGCAGTACTTC.

The rearrangement uses TRBV7-9 and TRBJ1-4, with D perhaps matching TRBD1 (6 bases). From germline, CDR1 is SEHNR and CDR2 FQNEAQ (reference sequence). This CDR3 comprises 16 residues. Trimming shortened V by 5 bases and J by 5 bases, and 18 bases separated the two germline ends. Here the CDR3 DNA reads TGTGCCAGCAGCCTCACTTTTGGGGGCCCCAATGAAAAACTGTTTTTT. Translated, it gives CASSLTFGGPNEKLFF.

In this sample, this clone turned up once. This chain links TRBV11-2 with TRBJ1-1; 7 positions match TRBD1. The CDR3 is 15 amino acids. CDR1 and CDR2 from the germline V gene are SGHAT and FQNNGV. The V and J ends lost 5 bases and 6 bases, in that order; junction bases with no gene match: 12. The CDR3 is CASSLGDRALSEAFF. In DNA form, the CDR3 reads TGTGCCAGCAGCCTGGGAGACAGGGCACTATCTGAAGCTTTCTTT.

This sequence joins TRBV4-1 and TRBJ1-3, with D possibly TRBD1 on 5 matching bases. Looked up from germline, CDR1 is MGHRA and CDR2 is YSYEKL. V was clipped by 0 bases and J by 8 bases, with 14 bases between them. The CDR3 is made up of 15 amino acids. CDR3 sequence reads: CASSQETAVWDTIYF. Written as DNA, the CDR3 is TGCGCCAGCAGCCAAGAGACAGCCGTCTGGGACACCATATATTTT.

The chain recombines TRBV29-1 with TRBJ2-5; possible D gene TRBD1, 6 bases. The germline V and J ends were trimmed by 6 bases and 0 bases, with 14 bases remaining between them. Per germline, CDR1 SQVTM and CDR2 ANQGSEA. This CDR3 region has 14 residues. The CDR3 DNA reads TGCAGCGTGCCACCATGGACAGACCAAGAGACCCAGTACTTC. The encoded protein is CSVPPWTDQETQYF. The variable domain in full, completed from reference TRBV29-1 and TRBJ2-5, reads SAVISQKPSRDICQRGTSLTIQCQVDSQVTMMFWYRQQPGQSLTLIATANQGSEATYESGFVIDKFPISRPNLTFSTLTVSNMSPEDSSIYLCSVPPWTDQETQYFGPGTRLLVL.

V is TRBV19 and J is TRBJ2-7, with a weak D call TRBD1 (5 bases). V dropped 6 bases and J dropped 2 bases, with 11 bases sitting between them. CDR1 is LNHDA, CDR2 SQIVND, per germline (reference sequence). The CDR3 covers 13 residues. The CDR3 bases are TGTGCCAGTAGCTACAGGACCGCCTACGAGCAGTACTTC. Its protein product is CASSYRTAYEQYF. The entire variable domain, with the rest obtained from reference TRBV19 and TRBJ2-7, is as follows: DGGITQSPKYLFRKEGQNVTLSCEQNLNHDAMYWYRQDPGQGLRLIYYSQIVNDFQKGDIAEGYSVSREKKESFPLTVTSAQKNPTAFYLCASSYRTAYEQYFGPGTRLTVT.

The V call is TRBV5-4, the J call TRBJ1-4; D unclear. CDR3 length: 14 residues. V was pared by 4 bases and J by 0 bases, with 7 bases between. CDR1 is SGHNT and CDR2 is YYREEE in the germline V gene (reference sequence). In nucleotides, the CDR3 is TGTGCCAGCAGCCCAGTCGCAACTAATGAAAAACTGTTTTTT. The encoded protein is CASSPVATNEKLFF.

The chain couples TRBV5-6 to TRBJ2-1; 9 nucleotides match TRBD1. The CDR3 totals 16 residues. V trimming: 6 bases; J trimming: 7 bases; junction bases outside the gene matches: 14. Germline CDR1 reads SGHDT; CDR2 reads YYEEEE. CDR3 sequence: CASKSKRDRVENEQFF. CDR3 bases: TGTGCCAGCAAATCCAAGAGGGACAGGGTGGAAAATGAGCAGTTCTTC.

The chain employs TRBV2 and TRBJ1-5, with D unresolved. The CDR3 consists of 13 residues. Germline V CDR1 and CDR2: SNHLY, FYNNEI. The V end lost 4 bases, the J end lost 4 bases, and 8 bases lay between the germline ends. CDR3 DNA: TGTGCCAGCAGTGTGCGGAGAAATCAGCCCCAGCATTTT. This gives the protein CASSVRRNQPQHF.

The CDR3 bases are TGTGCCTCAGGAAGGCAGGGACTTAACTATGGCTACACCTTC. It translates to CASGRQGLNYGYTF. J is TRBJ1-2 and V is TRBV25-1; D might be TRBD1 (5 bases). Trimming removed 11 bases at V and 1 base at J, with 17 bases between. Germline CDR1 reads MGHDK; CDR2 reads SYGVNS. The CDR3 is 14 amino acids.

J is TRBJ2-3 and V is TRBV25-1, with TRBD2 matching 8 bases. This CDR3 has 15 amino acids. Per the germline V gene, CDR1 is MGHDK and CDR2 is SYGVNS. With 4 bases clipped from V and 3 bases from J, the junction kept 6 bases outside the gene matches. The CDR3 nucleotides read TGTGCCAGCAGTGCCGGGACTAGGAGGACAGATACGCAGTATTTT. The encoded protein is CASSAGTRRTDTQYF.

The J gene is TRBJ2-7, the V gene TRBV7-9; TRBD1 might be the D (6 bases). The CDR3 has 14 amino acids. Germline CDR1 reads SEHNR; CDR2 reads FQNEAQ (reference sequence). V gave up 3 bases and J gave up 3 bases, with 12 bases separating them. In DNA, the CDR3 is TGTGCCAGCAGCTTCCCAGGGGCAGACTACGAGCAGTACTTC. This sequence encodes CASSFPGADYEQYF. Together with reference TRBV7-9 and TRBJ2-7, the CDR3 gives the full variable domain: DTGVSQNPRHKITKRGQNVTFRCDPISEHNRLYWYRQTLGQGPEFLTYFQNEAQLEKSRLLSDRFSAERPKGSFSTLEIQRTEQGDSAMYLCASSFPGADYEQYFGPGTRLTVT.

The chain has TRBV30 and TRBJ1-2; maybe TRBD1 (6 bases). This CDR3 contains 13 residues. V dropped 2 bases and J dropped 2 bases, with 9 bases sitting between them. The germline CDR1 and CDR2 sequences are GTSNPN and SVGIG (reference sequence). DNA for the CDR3: TGTGCCTGGAGTCACAGGGAAAACTATGGCTACACCTTC. Its translation: CAWSHRENYGYTF.

This chain links TRBV6-1 with TRBJ2-1; 8 bases are shared with TRBD1. Germline-derived CDR1 and CDR2 are MNHNS and SASEGT. V shed 8 bases and J 5 bases; nucleotides not matched to a gene: 11. The CDR3 covers 15 residues. CDR3 DNA sequence: TGTGCCAGCCCAAACAACAGGGGGAGAGACAATGAGCAGTTCTTC. Translated: CASPNNRGRDNEQFF.

The rearrangement uses TRBV5-1 and TRBJ2-1, with 8 positions matching TRBD1. V trimming: 2 bases; J trimming: 6 bases; junction bases outside the gene matches: 4. Germline CDR1 and CDR2: SGHRS and YFSETQ. The CDR3 extends over 14 amino acids. This chain's CDR3 is CASSFEQGANEQFF. The CDR3 nucleotides read TGCGCCAGCAGCTTCGAGCAGGGGGCCAATGAGCAGTTCTTC. Full variable domain (remainder filled in from reference TRBV5-1 and TRBJ2-1): KAGVTQTPRYLIKTRGQQVTLSCSPISGHRSVSWYQQTPGQGLQFLFEYFSETQRNKGNFPGRFSGRQFSNSRSEMNVSTLELGDSALYLCASSFEQGANEQFFGPGTRLTVL.

V usage is TRBV5-1 and J usage is TRBJ1-1; D is uncertain. CDR1 and CDR2 (germline): SGHRS, YFSETQ. The CDR3 is made up of 13 amino acids. The ends were cut back, 4 bases at V and 4 bases at J, with 11 bases in the middle. CDR3 sequence reads: CASSLYSGTEAFF. In DNA, the CDR3 is TGCGCCAGCAGCCTCTACAGTGGCACTGAAGCTTTCTTT.

The V call is TRBV19, the J call TRBJ2-3; D is perhaps TRBD2 (6 bases). Germline lookup yields CDR1 LNHDA and CDR2 SQIVND (reference sequence). V shed 4 bases and J shed 3 bases, with 14 bases lying between them. The CDR3 covers 15 residues. CDR3 sequence (DNA): TGTGCCAGTAGTAGTTCCGCGGGGAGGACAGATACGCAGTATTTT. Amino acids: CASSSSAGRTDTQYF.

This clone has more than one count but fewer than ten. The chain is built from TRBV5-6 and TRBJ2-7; possible D gene TRBD2, 5 bases. Trimming cost V 3 bases and J 2 bases, with 15 bases left between them. From germline, CDR1 is SGHDT and CDR2 YYEEEE. This CDR3 is built from 15 residues. The CDR3: CASSWLGPGTYEQYF. The CDR3 coding sequence is TGTGCCAGCAGCTGGCTGGGCCCGGGGACCTACGAGCAGTACTTC.